This paragraph reports one T cell receptor beta chain. This entry comes from a study of blood T cell repertoires in COVID-19. Overall study: The United States, Italy and Spain were the sources of the acute and convalescent COVID-19 samples. PBMCs, B-cell-depleted T cells, or T cells were the source of the cDNA or gDNA that made up the material.

CDR3 size: 15 residues. Trimming cost V 4 bases and J 5 bases; bases outside gene matches: 10. CDR1 is MDHEN, CDR2 SYDVKM, per germline. Clones were sequenced by immunoSEQ multiplex PCR, and TCRdb holds only the in-frame ones, with some missing. This table holds hundreds of thousands of clones, roughly 87% found once. Each participant's cohort was designated according to participant-reported clinical history. The rearrangement links TRBV28 to TRBJ1-2; 7 nucleotides align to TRBD1. The clonotype was recovered from a woman aged 25 to 39 who had recovered from COVID-19. Sequencing input: PBMCs or T cells enriched from blood (not recorded which). The CDR3: CASSSQGTIGYGYTF. The CDR3, as DNA: TGTGCCAGCAGTTCACAGGGGACAATTGGGTATGGCTACACCTTC.